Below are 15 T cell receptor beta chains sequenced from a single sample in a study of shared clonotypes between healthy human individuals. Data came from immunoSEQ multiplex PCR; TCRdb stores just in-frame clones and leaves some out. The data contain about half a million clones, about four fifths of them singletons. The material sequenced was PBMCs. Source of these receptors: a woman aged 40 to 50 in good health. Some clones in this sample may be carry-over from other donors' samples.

CDR3 coding DNA: TGTGCCAGCAGTAGCGGGCCTGGGCTGAGGGATACGCAGTATTTT. Its protein product is CASSSGPGLRDTQYF. This sequence joins TRBV2 and TRBJ2-3, with D perhaps TRBD2 (6 bases). V was pared by 5 bases and J by 6 bases, with 18 bases between. Germline CDR1 is SNHLY and CDR2 is FYNNEI. This CDR3 spans 15 amino acids. Full variable domain (rest looked up from reference TRBV2 and TRBJ2-3): EPEVTQTPSHQVTQMGQEVILRCVPISNHLYFYWYRQILGQKVEFLVSFYNNEISEKSEIFDDQFSVERPDGSNFTLKIRSTKLEDSAMYFCASSSGPGLRDTQYFGPGTRLTVL.

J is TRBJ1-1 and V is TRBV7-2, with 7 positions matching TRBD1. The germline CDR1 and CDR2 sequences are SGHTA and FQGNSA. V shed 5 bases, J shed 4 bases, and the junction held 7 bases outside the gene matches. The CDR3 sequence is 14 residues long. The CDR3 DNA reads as TGTGCCAGCAGCCTTCACAGGGGTTTCACTGAAGCTTTCTTT. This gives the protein CASSLHRGFTEAFF.

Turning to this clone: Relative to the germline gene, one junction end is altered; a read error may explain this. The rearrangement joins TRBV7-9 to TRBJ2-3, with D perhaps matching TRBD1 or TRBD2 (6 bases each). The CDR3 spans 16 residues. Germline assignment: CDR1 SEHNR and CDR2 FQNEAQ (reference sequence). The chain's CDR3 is CASSIAGGLMTDTQYF. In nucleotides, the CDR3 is TGTGCCAGCAGCATAGCCGGGGGCCTTATGACAGATACGCAGTATTTT.

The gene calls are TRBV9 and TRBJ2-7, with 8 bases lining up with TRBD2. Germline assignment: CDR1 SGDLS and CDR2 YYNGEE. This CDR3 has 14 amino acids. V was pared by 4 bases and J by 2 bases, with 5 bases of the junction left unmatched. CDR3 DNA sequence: TGTGCCAGCAGCACAAGCGGGAGCGCCTACGAGCAGTACTTC. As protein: CASSTSGSAYEQYF.

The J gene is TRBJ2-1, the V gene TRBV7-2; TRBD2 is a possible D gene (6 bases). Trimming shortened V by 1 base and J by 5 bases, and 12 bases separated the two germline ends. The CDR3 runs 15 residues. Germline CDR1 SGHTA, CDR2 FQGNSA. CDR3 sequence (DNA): TGTGCCAGCAGCTTAGATTATGGACTACACAATGAGCAGTTCTTC. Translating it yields CASSLDYGLHNEQFF. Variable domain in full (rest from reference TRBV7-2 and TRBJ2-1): GAGVSQSPSNKVTEKGKDVELRCDPISGHTALYWYRQSLGQGLEFLIYFQGNSAPDKSGLPSDRFSAERTGGSVSTLTIQRTQQEDSAVYLCASSLDYGLHNEQFFGPGTRLTVL.

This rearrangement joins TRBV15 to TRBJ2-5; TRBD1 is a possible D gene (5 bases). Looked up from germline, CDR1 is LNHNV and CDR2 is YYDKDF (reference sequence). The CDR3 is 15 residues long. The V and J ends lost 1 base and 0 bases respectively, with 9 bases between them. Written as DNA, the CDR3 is TGTGCCACCAGCAGAGGGAACAGGTACCAAGAGACCCAGTACTTC. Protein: CATSRGNRYQETQYF. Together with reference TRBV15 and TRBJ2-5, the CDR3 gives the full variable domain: DAMVIQNPRYQVTQFGKPVTLSCSQTLNHNVMYWYQQKSSQAPKLLFHYYDKDFNNEADTPDNFQSRRPNTSFCFLDIRSPGLGDTAMYLCATSRGNRYQETQYFGPGTRLLVL.

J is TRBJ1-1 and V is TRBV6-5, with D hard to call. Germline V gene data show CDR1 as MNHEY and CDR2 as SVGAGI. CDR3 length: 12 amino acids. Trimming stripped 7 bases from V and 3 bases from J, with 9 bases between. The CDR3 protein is CASISVYTEAFF. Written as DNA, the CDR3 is TGTGCCAGCATTTCCGTCTACACTGAAGCTTTCTTT.

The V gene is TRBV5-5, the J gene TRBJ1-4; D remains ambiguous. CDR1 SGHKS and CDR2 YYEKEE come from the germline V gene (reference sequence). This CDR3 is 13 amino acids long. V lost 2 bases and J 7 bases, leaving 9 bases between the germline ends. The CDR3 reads CASSLEGSEKLFF. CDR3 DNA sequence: TGTGCCAGCAGCTTAGAGGGAAGTGAAAAACTGTTTTTT.

Here the CDR3 reads CASSGGYEQYF. The CDR3 DNA reads TGTGCCAGCAGTGGCGGCTACGAGCAGTACTTC. This rearrangement joins TRBV6-1 to TRBJ2-7; D gene ambiguous. Germline CDR1 is MNHNS and CDR2 is SASEGT. Trimming cost V 4 bases and J 3 bases, with 4 bases left between them. CDR3 length: 11 amino acids.

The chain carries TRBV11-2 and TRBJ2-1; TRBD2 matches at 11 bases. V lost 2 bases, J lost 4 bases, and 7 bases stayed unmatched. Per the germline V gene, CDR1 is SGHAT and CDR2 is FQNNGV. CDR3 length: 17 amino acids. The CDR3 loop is CASSLFGSGRGYNEQFF. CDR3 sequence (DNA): TGTGCCAGCAGCTTATTTGGTAGCGGGAGGGGTTACAATGAGCAGTTCTTC. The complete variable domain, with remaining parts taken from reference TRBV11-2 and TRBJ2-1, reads EAGVAQSPRYKIIEKRQSVAFWCNPISGHATLYWYQQILGQGPKLLIQFQNNGVVDDSQLPKDRFSAERLKGVDSTLKIQPAKLEDSAVYLCASSLFGSGRGYNEQFFGPGTRLTVL.

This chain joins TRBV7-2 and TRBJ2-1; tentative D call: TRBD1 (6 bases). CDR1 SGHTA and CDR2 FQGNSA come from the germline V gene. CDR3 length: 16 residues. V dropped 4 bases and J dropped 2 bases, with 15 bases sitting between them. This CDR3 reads CASSSPNREPYNEQFF. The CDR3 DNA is TGTGCCAGCAGCTCCCCTAACAGGGAGCCCTACAATGAGCAGTTCTTC.

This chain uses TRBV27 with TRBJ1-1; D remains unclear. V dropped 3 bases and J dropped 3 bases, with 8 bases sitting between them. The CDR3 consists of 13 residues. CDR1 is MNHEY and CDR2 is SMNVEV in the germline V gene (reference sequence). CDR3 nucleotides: TGTGCCAGCAGTTTCTCGTGGGACACTGAAGCTTTCTTT. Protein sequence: CASSFSWDTEAFF.

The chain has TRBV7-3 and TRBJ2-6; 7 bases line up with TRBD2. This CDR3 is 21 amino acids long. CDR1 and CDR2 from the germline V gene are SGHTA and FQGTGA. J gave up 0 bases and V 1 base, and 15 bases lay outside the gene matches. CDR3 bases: TGTGCCAGCAGCTTAAATGTGTGGTACGCGGGAGCCCCCTCTGGGGCCAACGTCCTGACTTTC. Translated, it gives CASSLNVWYAGAPSGANVLTF.

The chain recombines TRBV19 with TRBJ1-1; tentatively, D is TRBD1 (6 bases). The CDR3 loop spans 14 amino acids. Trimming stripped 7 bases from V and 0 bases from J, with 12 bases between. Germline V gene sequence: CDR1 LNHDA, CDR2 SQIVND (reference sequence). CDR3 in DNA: TGTGCCAGTACCCTGGGGGACATGAACACTGAAGCTTTCTTT. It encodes CASTLGDMNTEAFF.

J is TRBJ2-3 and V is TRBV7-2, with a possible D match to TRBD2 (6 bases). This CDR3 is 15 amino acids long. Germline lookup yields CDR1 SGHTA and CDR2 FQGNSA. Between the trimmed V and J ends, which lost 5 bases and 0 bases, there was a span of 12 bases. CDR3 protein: CASSPSGPSTDTQYF. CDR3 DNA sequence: TGTGCCAGCAGCCCCAGCGGGCCCAGCACAGATACGCAGTATTTT.